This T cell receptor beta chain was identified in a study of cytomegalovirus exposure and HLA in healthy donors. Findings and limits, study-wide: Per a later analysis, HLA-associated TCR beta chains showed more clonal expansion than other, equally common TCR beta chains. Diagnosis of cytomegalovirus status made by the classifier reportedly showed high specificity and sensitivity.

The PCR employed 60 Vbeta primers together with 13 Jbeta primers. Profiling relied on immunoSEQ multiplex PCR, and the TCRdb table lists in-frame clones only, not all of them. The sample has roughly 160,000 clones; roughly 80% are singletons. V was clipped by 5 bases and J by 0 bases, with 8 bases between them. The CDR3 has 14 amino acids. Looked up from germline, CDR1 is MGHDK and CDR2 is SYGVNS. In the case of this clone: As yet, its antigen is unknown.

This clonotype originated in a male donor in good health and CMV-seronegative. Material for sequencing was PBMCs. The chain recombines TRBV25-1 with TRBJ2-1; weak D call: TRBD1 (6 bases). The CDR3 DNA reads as TGTGCCAGCAGTCAGGGGCCCTCCTACAATGAGCAGTTCTTC. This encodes CASSQGPSYNEQFF.